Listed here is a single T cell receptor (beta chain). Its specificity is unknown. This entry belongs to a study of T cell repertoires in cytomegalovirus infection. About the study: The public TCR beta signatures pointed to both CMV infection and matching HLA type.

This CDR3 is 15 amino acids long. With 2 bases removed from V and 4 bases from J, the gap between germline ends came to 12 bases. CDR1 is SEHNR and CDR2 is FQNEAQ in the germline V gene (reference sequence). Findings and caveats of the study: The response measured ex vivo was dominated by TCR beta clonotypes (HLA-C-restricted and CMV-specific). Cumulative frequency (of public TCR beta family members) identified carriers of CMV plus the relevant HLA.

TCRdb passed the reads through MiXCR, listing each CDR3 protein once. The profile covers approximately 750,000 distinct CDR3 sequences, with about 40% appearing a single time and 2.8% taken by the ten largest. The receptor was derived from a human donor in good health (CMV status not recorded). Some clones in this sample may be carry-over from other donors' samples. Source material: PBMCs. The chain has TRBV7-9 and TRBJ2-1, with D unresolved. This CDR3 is CASSLLQNQYNEQFF. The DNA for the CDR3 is TGTGCCAGCAGCTTATTACAGAACCAATACAATGAGCAGTTCTTC.